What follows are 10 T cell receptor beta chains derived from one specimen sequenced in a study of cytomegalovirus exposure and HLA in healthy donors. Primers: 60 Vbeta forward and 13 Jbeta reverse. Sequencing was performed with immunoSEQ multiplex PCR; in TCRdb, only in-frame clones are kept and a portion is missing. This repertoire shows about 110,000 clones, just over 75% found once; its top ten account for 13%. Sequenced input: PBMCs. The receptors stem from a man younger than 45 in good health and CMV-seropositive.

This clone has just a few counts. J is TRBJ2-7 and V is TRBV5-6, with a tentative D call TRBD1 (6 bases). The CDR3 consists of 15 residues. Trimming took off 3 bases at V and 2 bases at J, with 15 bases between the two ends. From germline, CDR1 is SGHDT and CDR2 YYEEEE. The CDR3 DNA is TGTGCCAGCAGCTGGAACCGACAGGACCCCTACGAGCAGTACTTC. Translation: CASSWNRQDPYEQYF.

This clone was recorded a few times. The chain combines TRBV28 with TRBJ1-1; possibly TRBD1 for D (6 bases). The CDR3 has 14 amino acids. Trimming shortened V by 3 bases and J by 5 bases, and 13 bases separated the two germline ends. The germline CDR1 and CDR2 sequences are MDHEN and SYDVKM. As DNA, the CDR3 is TGTGCCAGCAGTTTGGGGGGGCGCAGGACTGAAGCTTTCTTT. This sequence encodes CASSLGGRRTEAFF.

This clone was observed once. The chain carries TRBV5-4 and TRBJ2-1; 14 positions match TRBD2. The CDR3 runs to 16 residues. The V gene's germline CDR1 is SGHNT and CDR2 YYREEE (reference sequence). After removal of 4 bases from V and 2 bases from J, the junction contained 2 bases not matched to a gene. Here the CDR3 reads CASSPGLAGAYNEQFF. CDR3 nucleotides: TGTGCCAGCAGCCCGGGACTAGCGGGGGCCTACAATGAGCAGTTCTTC.

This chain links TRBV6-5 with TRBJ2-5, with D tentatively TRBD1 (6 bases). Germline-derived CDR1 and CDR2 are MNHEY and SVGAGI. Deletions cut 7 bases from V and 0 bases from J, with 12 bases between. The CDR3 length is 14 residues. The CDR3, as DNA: TGTGCCAGCAAGGTGGACAGCCACCAAGAGACCCAGTACTTC. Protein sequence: CASKVDSHQETQYF.

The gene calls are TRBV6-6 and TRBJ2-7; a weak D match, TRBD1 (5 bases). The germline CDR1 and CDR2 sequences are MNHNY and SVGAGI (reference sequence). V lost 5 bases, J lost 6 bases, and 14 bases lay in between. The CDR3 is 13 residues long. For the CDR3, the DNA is TGTGCCAGCAGTACCTCGAGTCAGGGCGAGCAGTACTTC. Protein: CASSTSSQGEQYF.

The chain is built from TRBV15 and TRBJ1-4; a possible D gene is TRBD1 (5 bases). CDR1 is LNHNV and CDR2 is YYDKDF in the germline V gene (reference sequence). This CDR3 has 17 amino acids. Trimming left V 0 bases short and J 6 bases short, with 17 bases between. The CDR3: CATSRDRPGWDYEKLFF. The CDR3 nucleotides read TGTGCCACCAGCAGAGATCGGCCAGGGTGGGATTATGAAAAACTGTTTTTT.

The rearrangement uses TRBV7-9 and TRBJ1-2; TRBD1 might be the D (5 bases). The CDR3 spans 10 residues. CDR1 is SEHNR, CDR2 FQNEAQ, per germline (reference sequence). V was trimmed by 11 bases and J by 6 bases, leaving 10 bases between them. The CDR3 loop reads CASGGNGYTF. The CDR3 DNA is TGTGCCTCGGGGGGAAATGGCTACACCTTC.

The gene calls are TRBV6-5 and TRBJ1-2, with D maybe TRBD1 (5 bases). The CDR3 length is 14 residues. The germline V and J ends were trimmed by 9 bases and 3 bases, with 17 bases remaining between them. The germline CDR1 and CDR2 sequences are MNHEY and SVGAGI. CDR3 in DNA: TGTGCCAGACCTAGACGGACGGGGGACTATGGCTACACCTTC. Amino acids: CARPRRTGDYGYTF.

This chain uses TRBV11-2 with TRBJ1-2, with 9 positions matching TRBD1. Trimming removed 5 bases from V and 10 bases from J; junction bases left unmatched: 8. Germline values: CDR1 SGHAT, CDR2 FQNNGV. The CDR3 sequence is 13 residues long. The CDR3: CASSPGTGSDYTF. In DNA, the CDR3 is TGTGCCAGCAGCCCAGGGACAGGGTCTGACTACACCTTC.

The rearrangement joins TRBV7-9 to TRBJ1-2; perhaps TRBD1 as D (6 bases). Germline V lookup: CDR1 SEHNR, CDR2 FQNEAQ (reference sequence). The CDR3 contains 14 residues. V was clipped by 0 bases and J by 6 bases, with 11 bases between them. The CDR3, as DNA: TGTGCCAGCAGCTTAGCCAAGGGGGATCATGGCTACACCTTC. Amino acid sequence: CASSLAKGDHGYTF.